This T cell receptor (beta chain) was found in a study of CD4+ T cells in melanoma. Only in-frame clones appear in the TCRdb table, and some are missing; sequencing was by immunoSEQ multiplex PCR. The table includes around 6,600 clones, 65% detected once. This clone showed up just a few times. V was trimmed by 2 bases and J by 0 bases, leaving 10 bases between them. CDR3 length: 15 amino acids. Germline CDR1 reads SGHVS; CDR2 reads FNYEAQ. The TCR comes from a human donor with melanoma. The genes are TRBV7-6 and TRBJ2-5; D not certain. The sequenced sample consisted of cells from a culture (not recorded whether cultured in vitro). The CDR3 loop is CASSLLLSYQETQYF. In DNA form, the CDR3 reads TGTGCCAGCAGCTTACTACTTTCCTACCAAGAGACCCAGTACTTC. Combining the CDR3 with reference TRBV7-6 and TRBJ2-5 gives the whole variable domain GAGVSQSPRYKVTKRGQDVALRCDPISGHVSLYWYRQALGQGPEFLTYFNYEAQQDKSGLPNDRFSAERPEGSISTLTIQRTEQRDSAMYRCASSLLLSYQETQYFGPGTRLLVL.